This T cell receptor (beta chain) stems from a study of beta chain features in type 1 diabetes. Study conclusions and caveats: All four CD4+ subsets from Type 1 diabetes patients carried moderately but significantly shorter TCRB CDR3s.

Expressed TCRB transcripts got sequenced, as all isolated RNA was reverse transcribed. Sequencing was performed with immunoSEQ multiplex PCR; in TCRdb, only in-frame clones are kept and a portion is missing. The profile shows 500,000 to 850,000 clones, over 12% of them singletons. Germline V CDR1 and CDR2: SEHNR, FQNEAQ (reference sequence). The CDR3 contains 14 residues. The V segment lost 1 base and the J segment 3 bases; nucleotides outside the gene matches: 1. A word on this clone: No antigen is known for it.

Source material: naive CD4+ T cells from blood. This receptor was obtained from a man aged 18 to 35 with type 1 diabetes. V and J are TRBV7-9 and TRBJ2-3, with TRBD2 identical over 7 bases. In nucleotides, the CDR3 is TGTGCCAGCAGCTTAGTCGGGAGGACAGATACGCAGTATTTT. Translated, it gives CASSLVGRTDTQYF.